This is a list of T cell receptor beta chains from one sample in a study of regulatory T cells in long-lasting Graves disease. TCRdb processed the multiplex PCR reads anew with MiXCR; each CDR3 protein has one entry. The data hold hundreds of thousands of distinct CDR3 sequences, with 16% observed a single time. These records were also assigned to another study, of T cells in Graves' hyperthyroidism and ophthalmopathy.

The input for sequencing was peripheral blood mononuclear cells (PBMCs), taken at new diagnosis, from a patient treated with antithyroid drugs. Receptor source: a woman aged 25 to 39 with Graves disease. Each CDR3 is given with its conserved first and last residue. Rows may omit the clone size; those that give it use once, few, many or a size class.

v_call clone_size cdr3_aa
TRBV6-1 few CASSDDPGQAAGQYF
TRBV28 many CASRPRDPYGYTF
TRBV19 - CASSPATSSYNEQFF
TRBV6-1 many CASSGHGRGASNQPQHF
TRBV20-1 - CSAPRGAGIGPGNTIYF
TRBV28 many CASSWGDTQYF
TRBV7-9 - CASSLGDSVLTGELFF
TRBV30 few CAWSFRWDNEQFF
TRBV29-1 many CSVEGLSDTQYF
TRBV5-1 many CASSLMEETQYF
TRBV7-9 few CASSPLGGAWGNTIYF
TRBV20-1 few CSALGTGTGVPGANVLTF
TRBV18 few CASSPKTEGGYTF
TRBV12-3/TRBV12-4 many CASSSGATYEQYF
TRBV19 few CASSIGWTEAFF
TRBV27 many CARKTVSNQPQHF
TRBV14 many CASSPSLYTQYF
TRBV14 - CASSLTGSLTEAFF
TRBV4-1 few CASSPEDRGTGELFF
TRBV5-1 many CASRSGSTYEQYF
TRBV28 - CASSLSQVSSGRSSYNEQFF
TRBV2 many CASSDDLGATNTQYF
TRBV28 many CASSSGTVHYEQYF
TRBV27 many CASNLGKGPYNEQFF
TRBV20-1 few CSASIAGLQETQYF
TRBV6-2/TRBV6-3 many CASSYSGLGLEAFF
TRBV28 - CAILGDTEAFF
TRBV11-2 many CASSSSGVEKLFF
TRBV6-1 many CASKDGFNEKLFF
TRBV6-1 - CASSPRLSGTDTQYF
TRBV6-1 - CASSAGTAKYGYTF
TRBV7-9 many CASSKTGTSGSNEQFF
TRBV20-1 - CSASSSFGGGAYEQYF
TRBV9 many CASSVEAGATYNEQFF
TRBV10-3 many CAISEPGELFF
TRBV7-9 few CASSSTGERLFF
TRBV5-1 many CASSLGSVAADTQYF
TRBV6-1 many CASSVPGESNQPQHF
TRBV6-1 many CASSSRGADEKLFF
TRBV18 many CASSAYITVGYTF
TRBV6-2/TRBV6-3 many CASSEVGRSNEQFF
TRBV7-4 many CASYLRNTEAFF
TRBV5-1 - CASSFGQGYSNEQFF
TRBV18 few CASSPRGDGVETQYF
TRBV12-3/TRBV12-4 many CASSPQRLEQFF
TRBV28 many CASRVRNTIYF
TRBV20-1 many CSASQWGGGIIDEQYF
TRBV6-1 many CASRTGTQYEQYF
TRBV7-6 few CASSLGQGASNYGYTF
TRBV6-1 - CASMGPAEQYF
TRBV20-1 - CSARDPGGQVEQYF
TRBV19 - CARSIKWQGANQPQHF
TRBV27 many CASSQRTSGRYNEQFF
TRBV7-2 many CASSLEGRQTQYF
TRBV2 many CASSTGLAGTDTQYF
TRBV19 many CASSMVGKSYEQYF
TRBV3-1 few CASSTRTSVYEQYF
TRBV7-9 many CASSPSHHRGGYTF
TRBV28 many CASSSPPGQGASWSYGYTF